The 9 T cell receptor beta chains reported below all come from one sample, sequenced in a study of blood T cell repertoires in COVID-19. Only in-frame clones appear in the TCRdb table, and some are missing; sequencing was by immunoSEQ multiplex PCR. Here the sample spans roughly 150,000 clones, 75% to 90% being singletons. Sequencing was done on a sample of peripheral blood. The source of these receptors is a man between 60 and 75 years old with active or convalescent COVID-19.

On this clone: The same CDR3 can be traced to other DNA sequences in this sample. The chain recombines TRBV5-1 with TRBJ2-5, with D possibly TRBD2 on 5 matching bases. The CDR3 is made up of 16 amino acids. CDR1 and CDR2 from the germline V gene are SGHRS and YFSETQ. The V and J ends lost 0 bases and 1 base respectively, with 13 bases between them. The CDR3 sequence is CASSLALAGGQETQYF. CDR3 nucleotides: TGCGCCAGCAGCTTGGCTTTGGCGGGCGGCCAAGAGACCCAGTACTTC.

The chain carries TRBV30 and TRBJ2-5, with 7 bases lining up with TRBD2. The germline CDR1 and CDR2 sequences are GTSNPN and SVGIG (reference sequence). Germline trimming cut 7 bases from V and 5 bases from J; bases unmatched to any gene: 7. The CDR3 has 12 residues. The CDR3 here is CAYPPGGETQYF. The CDR3 DNA is TGTGCCTATCCTCCCGGGGGGGAGACCCAGTACTTC.

This clone has only one observation. This chain connects TRBV5-1 to TRBJ1-5; tentatively, D is TRBD1 (6 bases). The CDR3 covers 15 residues. Between the trimmed V and J ends, which lost 4 bases and 2 bases, there was a span of 13 bases. Per the germline V gene, CDR1 is SGHRS and CDR2 is YFSETQ. In DNA, the CDR3 is TGCGCCAGCAGCCCTGTAGGGGGAGGCAATCAGCCCCAGCATTTT. It translates to CASSPVGGGNQPQHF.

The V call is TRBV29-1, the J call TRBJ1-2, with D unresolved. Germline loops: CDR1 SQVTM, CDR2 ANQGSEA. This CDR3 is built from 11 residues. The germline V and J ends were trimmed by 4 bases and 8 bases, with 11 bases remaining between them. Written as DNA, the CDR3 is TGCAGCGTTGCGTTGAACGAGGGCTACACCTTC. Translated: CSVALNEGYTF.

The chain carries TRBV2 and TRBJ2-3, with TRBD1 matching 8 bases. CDR3 length: 16 amino acids. The germline V gene encodes CDR1 SNHLY and CDR2 FYNNEI. V lost 5 bases to trimming and J lost 1 base; unmatched junction nucleotides: 8. The DNA for the CDR3 is TGTGCCAGCAGTCCAGGGACAGGTGGGGGCACAGATACGCAGTATTTT. Its translation is CASSPGTGGGTDTQYF.

The chain couples TRBV5-1 to TRBJ2-2; a possible D gene is TRBD1 (6 bases). Between the trimmed V and J ends, which lost 0 bases and 4 bases, there was a span of 13 bases. Per the germline V gene, CDR1 is SGHRS and CDR2 is YFSETQ. CDR3 size: 16 residues. The CDR3 sequence is CASSLVAGDPTGELFF. The CDR3 DNA follows: TGCGCCAGCAGCTTGGTGGCAGGGGATCCCACCGGGGAGCTGTTTTTT.

This sequence joins TRBV30 and TRBJ2-5; D ambiguous. CDR1 is GTSNPN and CDR2 is SVGIG in the germline V gene (reference sequence). The CDR3 runs to 12 residues. Trimming stripped 0 bases from V and 5 bases from J, with 7 bases between. The CDR3 DNA follows: TGTGCCTGGAGTGTCGTGAGGGAGACCCAGTACTTC. Its protein product is CAWSVVRETQYF.

CDR3 protein: CASSQDRTSGTDTQYF. The CDR3 nucleotides are TGTGCCAGCAGCCAAGATAGGACTAGCGGCACAGATACGCAGTATTTT. The chain couples TRBV4-2 to TRBJ2-3, with 9 bases identical to TRBD2. V trimming: 0 bases; J trimming: 1 base; junction bases outside the gene matches: 2. This CDR3 comprises 16 residues. Germline V CDR1 and CDR2: LGHNA, YNFKEQ.

The rearrangement joins TRBV7-2 to TRBJ2-5; weak D call: TRBD2 (5 bases). The CDR3 has 15 residues. The germline gives CDR1 SGHTA, CDR2 FQGNSA. V was pared by 5 bases and J by 4 bases, with 17 bases between. CDR3 amino acids: CASSPQPRAGETQYF. CDR3 DNA sequence: TGTGCCAGCAGCCCTCAGCCCCGGGCGGGAGAGACCCAGTACTTC.